Listed here are 26 T cell receptor beta chains from one sample, sequenced in a study of shared clonotypes between healthy human individuals (TCRdb year 2020). The library was made by the immunoSEQ multiplex PCR assay. What TCRdb holds here is the immuneACCESS table cut down to in-frame rearrangements. Part of the clones is not present; checked against another copy, under half of the missing clones reflect an unresolved V gene, and the others are unexplained. This sample comprises 780,000 or so clones, approximately 77% of them detected only once. The ten biggest clones cover under 2% of the sample. Specimen: memory CD4+ T cells sorted from blood. According to the study, the label for this sample's cell subset or site signals: CD45RA-negative fraction. These receptors were obtained from a woman aged 30 to 39 in good health.

This rearrangement joins TRBV18 to TRBJ2-7; possible D gene TRBD1, 5 bases. The J call may not be correct, given that the DNA end is closer to TRBJ2-5. Per the germline V gene, CDR1 is KGHSH and CDR2 is LQKENI. This CDR3 is built from 14 residues. The CDR3 DNA follows: TGTGCCAGCTCACGGAACAGGTTTGGGGAGACCCAGTACTTC. Translating it yields CASSRNRFGETQYF.

This chain links TRBV4-1 with TRBJ1-5, with TRBD1 matching 10 bases. CDR3 length: 20 amino acids. The germline V gene encodes CDR1 MGHRA and CDR2 YSYEKL. V gave up 0 bases and J gave up 2 bases; unmatched junction bases: 13. Here the CDR3 reads CASSQDRRGGTGDGNQPQHF. CDR3 coding DNA: TGCGCCAGCAGCCAAGATCGGCGGGGGGGGACAGGGGACGGCAATCAGCCCCAGCATTTT.

The V call is TRBV4-1, the J call TRBJ1-4; 8 positions agree with TRBD1. Germline V gene lookup returns CDR1 MGHRA and CDR2 YSYEKL. There are 14 residues in the CDR3. Unmatched junction bases numbered 3, after V lost 2 bases and J lost 7 bases. The CDR3 sequence: CASSQIQGVEKLFF. CDR3 DNA sequence: TGCGCCAGCAGCCAAATACAGGGGGTTGAAAAACTGTTTTTT.

Worth noting for this clone: Since a far larger clone is one base different, this is likely a read error. Other DNA sequences from this sample encode an identical CDR3 as well. The chain joins TRBV10-2 to TRBJ1-5; D is ambiguous. V was shortened by 2 bases and J by 0 bases, with 2 bases between the two germline ends. Germline V CDR1 and CDR2: WSHSY, SAAADI. This CDR3 has 13 amino acids. The CDR3 loop is CASSENSNQPQHF. The CDR3 bases are TGCGCCAGCAGTGAGAATAGCAATCAGCCCCAGCATTTT.

The V call is TRBV5-5, the J call TRBJ2-1; 13 nucleotides align to TRBD2. With 4 bases clipped from V and 7 bases from J, the junction kept 8 bases outside the gene matches. The CDR3 length is 16 residues. Germline values: CDR1 SGHKS, CDR2 YYEKEE (reference sequence). CDR3 bases: TGTGCCAGCAGCCCCAGACTAGCGGGAGGCATTAATGAGCAGTTCTTC. It is translated as CASSPRLAGGINEQFF.

Of note for this clone: Other DNA sequences within the sample encode an identical CDR3. The J gene is TRBJ2-1, the V gene TRBV5-1; 10 positions agree with TRBD2. Germline V gives CDR1 SGHRS, CDR2 YFSETQ. The CDR3 covers 16 residues. The J segment lost 2 bases and the V segment lost 1 base, leaving 3 bases of the junction unmatched. CDR3 sequence (DNA): TGCGCCAGCAGCTTGCCCCTAGCGGGGGCCTACAATGAGCAGTTCTTC. Residues: CASSLPLAGAYNEQFF. The complete variable domain, with remaining parts taken from reference TRBV5-1 and TRBJ2-1, reads KAGVTQTPRYLIKTRGQQVTLSCSPISGHRSVSWYQQTPGQGLQFLFEYFSETQRNKGNFPGRFSGRQFSNSRSEMNVSTLELGDSALYLCASSLPLAGAYNEQFFGPGTRLTVL.

This clone has a handful of counts. This chain uses TRBV7-3 with TRBJ2-5; no clear D. Germline V gene lookup returns CDR1 SGHTA and CDR2 FQGTGA. This CDR3 comprises 13 residues. The V gene lost 5 bases and the J gene lost 4 bases, with 11 bases spanning the gap. The CDR3 nucleotides read TGTGCCAGCAGCCCTATCCCGGGAGAGACCCAGTACTTC. Protein sequence: CASSPIPGETQYF. Based on the CDR3 plus reference TRBV7-3 and TRBJ2-5, the full variable domain is GAGVSQTPSNKVTEKGKYVELRCDPISGHTALYWYRQSLGQGPEFLIYFQGTGAADDSGLPNDRFFAVRPEGSVSTLKIQRTERGDSAVYLCASSPIPGETQYFGPGTRLLVL.

The genes are TRBV6-4 and TRBJ2-1; D is tentatively TRBD1 or TRBD2 (5 bases each). The CDR3 is 17 residues long. Trimming left V 6 bases short and J 4 bases short, with 22 bases between. In germline, CDR1 is MRHNA, CDR2 SNTAGT. CDR3 amino acids: CASSETLGPGPYNEQFF. DNA of the CDR3: TGTGCCAGCAGCGAAACCTTGGGACCGGGACCTTACAATGAGCAGTTCTTC.

Regarding this clone: Other nucleotide sequences from this sample produce the same CDR3. The gene calls are TRBV5-4 and TRBJ2-7; D remains ambiguous. Germline V gives CDR1 SGHNT, CDR2 YYREEE (reference sequence). This CDR3 is 12 amino acids long. V was trimmed by 0 bases and J by 7 bases, leaving 8 bases between them. In DNA form, the CDR3 reads TGTGCCAGCAGCTTGGATGAGAGTGAGCAGTACTTC. It yields the protein CASSLDESEQYF.

This clone appeared a few times. The gene calls are TRBV9 and TRBJ2-2; possibly TRBD1 for D (5 bases). The CDR3 is 15 residues long. Trimming took off 2 bases at V and 3 bases at J, with 11 bases between the two ends. CDR1 and CDR2 from the germline V gene are SGDLS and YYNGEE. The CDR3 DNA reads as TGTGCCAGCAGCGTGGGGCTAGAGGACACCGGGGAGCTGTTTTTT. Translating it yields CASSVGLEDTGELFF.

This clone was recorded a few times. This chain connects TRBV18 to TRBJ1-4; 8 bases map to TRBD1. CDR1 is KGHSH and CDR2 is LQKENI in the germline V gene. The CDR3 contains 14 residues. Trimming removed 2 bases from V and 7 bases from J; junction bases left unmatched: 3. As DNA, the CDR3 is TGTGCCAGCTCACCAGTACAGGGGGGTGAAAAACTGTTTTTT. Its protein is CASSPVQGGEKLFF. The full variable domain, completed using reference TRBV18 and TRBJ1-4, is NAGVMQNPRHLVRRRGQEARLRCSPMKGHSHVYWYRQLPEEGLKFMVYLQKENIIDESGMPKERFSAEFPKEGPSILRIQQVVRGDSAAYFCASSPVQGGEKLFFGSGTQLSVL.

The chain joins TRBV7-3 to TRBJ2-2, with 7 bases fitting TRBD2. Germline values: CDR1 SGHTA, CDR2 FQGTGA. V trimming: 0 bases; J trimming: 5 bases; junction bases outside the gene matches: 3. The length of the CDR3 is 15 residues. CDR3 amino acids: CASSLTSGPTGELFF. The CDR3, as DNA: TGTGCCAGCAGCTTAACTAGCGGGCCTACCGGGGAGCTGTTTTTT.

A few counts support this clone. The J gene is TRBJ2-1, the V gene TRBV11-2; the match to TRBD2 covers 8 bases. V lost 0 bases, J lost 3 bases, and 4 bases stayed unmatched. This CDR3 contains 16 residues. Germline V CDR1 and CDR2: SGHAT, FQNNGV. DNA of the CDR3: TGTGCCAGCAGCTTAGATCTAGCGGGTGGCTACAATGAGCAGTTCTTC. Residues: CASSLDLAGGYNEQFF.

This clone was counted a few times. V and J are TRBV29-1 and TRBJ2-7, with 7 bases aligning to TRBD1. Per the germline V gene, CDR1 is SQVTM and CDR2 is ANQGSEA. The V and J ends lost 7 bases and 0 bases, in that order; junction bases with no gene match: 9. This CDR3 has 14 residues. Written as DNA, the CDR3 is TGCAGCGCAGGGGACAGCCTAAGCTCCTACGAGCAGTACTTC. It translates to CSAGDSLSSYEQYF.

V usage is TRBV28 and J usage is TRBJ1-4; D not certain. The V end was cut by 7 bases, the J end by 7 bases, with 10 bases between. Germline lookup yields CDR1 MDHEN and CDR2 SYDVKM. This CDR3 contains 12 residues. CDR3 in amino acids: CASTPRFEKLFF. The CDR3 DNA follows: TGTGCCAGCACTCCGAGATTTGAAAAACTGTTTTTT.

This sequence joins TRBV18 and TRBJ2-5, with D perhaps TRBD1 (5 bases). The CDR3 consists of 17 residues. Germline CDR1 is KGHSH and CDR2 is LQKENI. V shed 3 bases and J shed 3 bases, with 20 bases lying between them. The CDR3 sequence: CASSPSRHTGSKETQYF. CDR3 nucleotide sequence: TGTGCCAGCTCACCGAGCAGACACACAGGAAGCAAAGAGACCCAGTACTTC.

Only a few counts were recorded for this clone. The rearrangement uses TRBV29-1 and TRBJ2-6, with no clear D. In germline, CDR1 is SQVTM, CDR2 ANQGSEA. The V end lost 5 bases, the J end lost 4 bases, and 9 bases lay between the germline ends. CDR3 size: 13 residues. Here the CDR3 DNA reads TGCAGCGTTCTGGGTTCCGGGGCCAACGTCCTGACTTTC. This encodes CSVLGSGANVLTF.

This clone was seen only once. V usage is TRBV29-1 and J usage is TRBJ2-5, with TRBD2 identical over 8 bases. The end of the DNA aligns better with TRBJ2-7, so the J call may be wrong. Germline V gene lookup returns CDR1 SQVTM and CDR2 ANQGSEA. The CDR3 spans 13 residues. CDR3 nucleotides: TGCAGCGTGGAGACTAGCGTACCCTACGAGCAGTACTTC. Translated: CSVETSVPYEQYF.

V usage is TRBV28 and J usage is TRBJ2-1; 7 bases match TRBD1. V lost 5 bases to trimming and J lost 3 bases; unmatched junction nucleotides: 10. Germline V gene sequence: CDR1 MDHEN, CDR2 SYDVKM. The CDR3 runs to 16 residues. In DNA form, the CDR3 reads TGTGCCAGCAGTCAGTACAGGGGAAGTGTCTACAATGAGCAGTTCTTC. It codes for CASSQYRGSVYNEQFF.

The rearrangement joins TRBV28 to TRBJ1-2; D not certain. This CDR3 contains 13 residues. CDR1 is MDHEN, CDR2 SYDVKM, per germline. The V end lost 4 bases, the J end lost 3 bases, and 9 bases lay between the germline ends. CDR3 nucleotide sequence: TGTGCCAGCAGTTCCGGCAGCCACTATGGCTACACCTTC. It specifies CASSSGSHYGYTF.

A single count supports this clone. The chain couples TRBV10-1 to TRBJ2-5, with unresolved D. This CDR3 is built from 13 residues. The germline V gene has CDR1 WNHNN and CDR2 SYGVQD (reference sequence). Trimming stripped 11 bases from V and 4 bases from J, with 17 bases between. CDR3 region: CAAHRVRAETQYF. The CDR3 DNA reads TGCGCCGCTCACAGAGTACGGGCAGAGACCCAGTACTTC.

This clone was detected only a few times. In nucleotides, the CDR3 is TGTGCCAGCAGTTTCGTCACGACTAGCGGCACAGATACGCAGTATTTT. Translated, it gives CASSFVTTSGTDTQYF. V usage is TRBV6-5 and J usage is TRBJ2-3; 8 bases fit TRBD2. The CDR3 has 16 amino acids. Germline V lookup: CDR1 MNHEY, CDR2 SVGAGI. The trim removed 4 bases at V and 1 base at J, leaving 7 bases unmatched.

This chain connects TRBV19 to TRBJ2-7; 8 bases match TRBD2. After removal of 6 bases from V and 7 bases from J, the junction contained 14 bases not matched to a gene. Looked up from germline, CDR1 is LNHDA and CDR2 is SQIVND (reference sequence). CDR3 length: 15 residues. In DNA form, the CDR3 reads TGTGCCAGTAGCACGGGAGGGCAACTAACGGGGGAGCAGTACTTC. Residues: CASSTGGQLTGEQYF.

The chain employs TRBV10-3 and TRBJ1-1; no firm D call. V was trimmed by 4 bases and J by 4 bases, leaving 7 bases between them. CDR3 length: 12 amino acids. Germline V CDR1 and CDR2: ENHRY, SYGVKD. Here the CDR3 DNA reads TGTGCCATCAGTGTGGGAGTCACTGAAGCTTTCTTT. It translates to CAISVGVTEAFF.

The rearrangement links TRBV15 to TRBJ2-1, with D tentatively TRBD2 (5 bases). Trimming left V 5 bases short and J 8 bases short, with 16 bases between. The CDR3 is made up of 14 amino acids. CDR1 and CDR2 (germline): LNHNV, YYDKDF (reference sequence). The CDR3 DNA sequence: TGTGCCACCAGCGTGCCGGGATCGACCGATGAGCAGTTCTTC. Translation: CATSVPGSTDEQFF.

This chain connects TRBV18 to TRBJ2-1; 10 nucleotides line up with TRBD2. The junction had 7 bases not matched to a gene; V was cut back by 6 bases and J by 5 bases. The CDR3 consists of 15 residues. The germline CDR1 and CDR2 sequences are KGHSH and LQKENI. The CDR3 bases are TGTGCCAGCTCGGAGACTAGCGGGTCGAACAATGAGCAGTTCTTC. Encoded protein: CASSETSGSNNEQFF.